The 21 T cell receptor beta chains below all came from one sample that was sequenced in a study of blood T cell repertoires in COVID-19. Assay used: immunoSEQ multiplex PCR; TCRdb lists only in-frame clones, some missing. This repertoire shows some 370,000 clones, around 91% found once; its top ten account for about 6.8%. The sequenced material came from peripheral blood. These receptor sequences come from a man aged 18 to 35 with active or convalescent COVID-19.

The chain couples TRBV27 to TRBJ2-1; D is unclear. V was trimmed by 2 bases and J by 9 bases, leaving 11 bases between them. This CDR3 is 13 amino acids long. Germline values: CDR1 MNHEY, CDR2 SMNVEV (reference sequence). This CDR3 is CASSLPTFGEQFF. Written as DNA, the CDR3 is TGTGCCAGCAGTTTACCGACATTTGGTGAGCAGTTCTTC.

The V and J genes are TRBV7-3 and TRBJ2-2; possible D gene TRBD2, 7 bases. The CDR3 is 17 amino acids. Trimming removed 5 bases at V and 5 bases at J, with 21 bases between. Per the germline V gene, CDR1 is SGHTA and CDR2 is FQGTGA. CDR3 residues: CASSPSIGGGETGELFF. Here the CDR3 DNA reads TGTGCCAGCAGCCCCAGTATTGGGGGGGGCGAAACCGGGGAGCTGTTTTTT.

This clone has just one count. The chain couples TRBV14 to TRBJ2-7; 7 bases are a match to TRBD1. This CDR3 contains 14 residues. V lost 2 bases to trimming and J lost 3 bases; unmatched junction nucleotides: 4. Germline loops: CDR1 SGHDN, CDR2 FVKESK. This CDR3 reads CASSQFRDSYEQYF. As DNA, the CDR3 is TGTGCCAGCAGCCAATTCCGGGACAGCTACGAGCAGTACTTC.

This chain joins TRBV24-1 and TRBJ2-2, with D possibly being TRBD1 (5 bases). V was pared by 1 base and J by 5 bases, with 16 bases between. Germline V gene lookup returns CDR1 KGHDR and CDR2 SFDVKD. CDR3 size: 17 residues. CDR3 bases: TGTGCCACCAGTGATTTCTCCGAGACAGCTCGTACCGGGGAGCTGTTTTTT. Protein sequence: CATSDFSETARTGELFF.

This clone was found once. The CDR3: CASSQRTVRGVPEAFF. In DNA form, the CDR3 reads TGTGCCAGCAGCCAAAGGACAGTCCGGGGAGTCCCTGAAGCTTTCTTT. The V gene is TRBV14, the J gene TRBJ1-1; possible D gene TRBD1, 6 bases. Trimming took 2 bases from V and 6 from J, leaving 19 bases between them. The CDR3 extends over 16 amino acids. Germline V lookup: CDR1 SGHDN, CDR2 FVKESK.

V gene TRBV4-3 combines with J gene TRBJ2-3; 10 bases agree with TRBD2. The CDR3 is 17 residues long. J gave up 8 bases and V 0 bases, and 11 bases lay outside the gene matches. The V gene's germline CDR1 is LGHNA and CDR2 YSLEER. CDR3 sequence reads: CASSQEGSGRARGTQYF. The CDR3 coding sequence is TGCGCCAGCAGCCAAGAAGGGAGCGGGAGGGCCCGAGGTACGCAGTATTTT.

Written as DNA, the CDR3 is TGCGCCAGCAGCCAAGATACCCGGACTAGCGGGGCGGATACGCAGTATTTT. The encoded protein is CASSQDTRTSGADTQYF. The rearrangement links TRBV4-3 to TRBJ2-3; 12 positions match TRBD2. The ends lost 0 bases at V and 6 bases at J; junction bases unmatched: 7. The germline gives CDR1 LGHNA, CDR2 YSLEER. The CDR3 is 17 amino acids.

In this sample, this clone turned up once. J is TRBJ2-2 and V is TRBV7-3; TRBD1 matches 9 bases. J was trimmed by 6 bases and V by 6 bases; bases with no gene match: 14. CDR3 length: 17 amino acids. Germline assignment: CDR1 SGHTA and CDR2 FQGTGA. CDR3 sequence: CASSFNMQTGGSGELFF. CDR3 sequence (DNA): TGTGCCAGCAGTTTTAACATGCAGACAGGGGGATCCGGGGAGCTGTTTTTT.

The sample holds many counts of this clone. Here the CDR3 DNA reads TGTGCCAGCAGTTATCCGGGACAGGGCTCCTATGGCTACACCTTC. Translating gives CASSYPGQGSYGYTF. The J gene is TRBJ1-2, the V gene TRBV6-5; 9 bases align to TRBD1. V was clipped by 3 bases and J by 4 bases; unmatched bases: 6. CDR1 is MNHEY, CDR2 SVGAGI, per germline. This CDR3 has 15 amino acids.

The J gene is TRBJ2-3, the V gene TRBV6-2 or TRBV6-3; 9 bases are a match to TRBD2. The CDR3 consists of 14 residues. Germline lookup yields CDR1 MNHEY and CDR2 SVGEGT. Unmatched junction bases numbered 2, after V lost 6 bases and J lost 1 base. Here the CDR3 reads CASSGTSRTDTQYF. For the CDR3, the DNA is TGTGCCAGCAGCGGGACTAGCCGCACAGATACGCAGTATTTT.

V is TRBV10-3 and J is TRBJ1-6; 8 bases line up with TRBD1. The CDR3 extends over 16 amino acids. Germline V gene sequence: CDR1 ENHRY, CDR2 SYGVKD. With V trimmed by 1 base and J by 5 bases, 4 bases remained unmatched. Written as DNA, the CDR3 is TGTGCCATCAGTGAGTACGGGGACAGGAATAATTCACCCCTCCACTTT. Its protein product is CAISEYGDRNNSPLHF.

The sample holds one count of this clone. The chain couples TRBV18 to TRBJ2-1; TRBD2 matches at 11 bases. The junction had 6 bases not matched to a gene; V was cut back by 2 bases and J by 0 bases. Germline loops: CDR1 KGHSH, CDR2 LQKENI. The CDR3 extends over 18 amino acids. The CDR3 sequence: CASSPSSGRRSSYNEQFF. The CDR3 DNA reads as TGTGCCAGCTCACCATCTAGCGGGAGGAGGAGCTCCTACAATGAGCAGTTCTTC.

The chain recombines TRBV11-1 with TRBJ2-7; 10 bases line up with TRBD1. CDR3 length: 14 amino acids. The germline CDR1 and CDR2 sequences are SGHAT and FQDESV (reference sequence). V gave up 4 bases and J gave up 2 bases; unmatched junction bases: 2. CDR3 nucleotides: TGTGCCAGCAGCTCCGGACAGGGGGCCTACGAGCAGTACTTC. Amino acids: CASSSGQGAYEQYF.

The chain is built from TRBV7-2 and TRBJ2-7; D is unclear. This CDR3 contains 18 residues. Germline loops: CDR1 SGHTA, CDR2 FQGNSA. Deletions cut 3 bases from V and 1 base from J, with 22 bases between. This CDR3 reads CASSFTVAANLRSYEQYF. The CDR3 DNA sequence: TGTGCCAGCAGCTTTACCGTGGCGGCAAACCTCCGGTCCTACGAGCAGTACTTC. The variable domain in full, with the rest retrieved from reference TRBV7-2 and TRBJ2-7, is GAGVSQSPSNKVTEKGKDVELRCDPISGHTALYWYRQSLGQGLEFLIYFQGNSAPDKSGLPSDRFSAERTGGSVSTLTIQRTQQEDSAVYLCASSFTVAANLRSYEQYFGPGTRLTVT.

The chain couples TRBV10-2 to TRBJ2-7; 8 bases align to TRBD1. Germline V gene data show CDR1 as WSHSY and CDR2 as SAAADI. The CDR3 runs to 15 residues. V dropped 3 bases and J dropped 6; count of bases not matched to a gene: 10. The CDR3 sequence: CASSERGQGASEQYF. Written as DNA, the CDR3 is TGCGCCAGCAGTGAAAGAGGGCAGGGGGCCTCCGAGCAGTACTTC.

CDR3 sequence reads: CASSRGTGGAFSPLHF. The CDR3 DNA follows: TGTGCCAGCAGCCGAGGGACAGGGGGCGCATTTTCACCCCTCCACTTT. The V and J genes are TRBV7-8 and TRBJ1-6, with 12 bases fitting TRBD1. This CDR3 is built from 16 residues. With V trimmed by 5 bases and J by 9 bases, 8 bases remained unmatched. Germline V lookup: CDR1 SGHVS, CDR2 FQNEAQ.

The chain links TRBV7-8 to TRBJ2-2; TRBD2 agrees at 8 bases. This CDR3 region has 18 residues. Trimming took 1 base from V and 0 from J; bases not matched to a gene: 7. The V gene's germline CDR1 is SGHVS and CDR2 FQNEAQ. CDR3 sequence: CASSLGSSGVSNTGELFF. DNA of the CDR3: TGTGCCAGCAGCTTAGGAAGTAGCGGGGTTTCGAACACCGGGGAGCTGTTTTTT. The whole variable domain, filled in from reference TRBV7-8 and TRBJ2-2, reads GAGVSQSPRYKVAKRGQDVALRCDPISGHVSLFWYQQALGQGPEFLTYFQNEAQLDKSGLPSDRFFAERPEGSVSTLKIQRTQQEDSAVYLCASSLGSSGVSNTGELFFGEGSRLTVL.

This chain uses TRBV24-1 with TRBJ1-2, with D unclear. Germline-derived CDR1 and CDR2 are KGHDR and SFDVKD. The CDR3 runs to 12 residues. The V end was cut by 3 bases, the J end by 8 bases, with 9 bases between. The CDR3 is CATSDLFLGYTF. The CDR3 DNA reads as TGTGCCACCAGTGATCTCTTTTTGGGCTACACCTTC.

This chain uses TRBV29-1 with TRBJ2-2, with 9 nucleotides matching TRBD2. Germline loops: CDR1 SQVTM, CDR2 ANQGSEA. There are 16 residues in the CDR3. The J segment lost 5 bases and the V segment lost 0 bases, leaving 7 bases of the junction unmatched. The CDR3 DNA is TGCAGCGTTGAAGATAGGACTAGCGCAACGACCGGGGAGCTGTTTTTT. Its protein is CSVEDRTSATTGELFF.

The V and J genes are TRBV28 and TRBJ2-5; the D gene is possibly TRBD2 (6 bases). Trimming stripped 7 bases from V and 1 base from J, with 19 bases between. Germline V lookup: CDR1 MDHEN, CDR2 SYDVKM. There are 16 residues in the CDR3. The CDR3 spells CASTPGGLTLQETQYF. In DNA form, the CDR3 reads TGTGCCAGCACTCCAGGAGGGCTGACGCTCCAAGAGACCCAGTACTTC. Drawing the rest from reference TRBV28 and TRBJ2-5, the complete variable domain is DVKVTQSSRYLVKRTGEKVFLECVQDMDHENMFWYRQDPGLGLRLIYFSYDVKMKEKGDIPEGYSVSREKKERFSLILESASTNQTSMYLCASTPGGLTLQETQYFGPGTRLLVL.

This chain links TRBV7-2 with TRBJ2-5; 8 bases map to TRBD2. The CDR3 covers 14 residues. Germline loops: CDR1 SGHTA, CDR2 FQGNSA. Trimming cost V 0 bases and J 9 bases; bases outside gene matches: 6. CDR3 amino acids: CASSLAREGKAQYF. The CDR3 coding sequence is TGTGCCAGCAGCTTAGCCCGGGAGGGAAAGGCCCAGTACTTC.